This T cell receptor beta chain was recorded in a study of regulatory T cells in long-lasting Graves disease. Study-wide findings and caveats: Thyroid tissue was not studied; only peripheral blood was.

Remarks on this clonotype: Its antigen is as yet unknown.

Germline V gene sequence: CDR1 MNHEY, CDR2 SVGEGT. V lost 6 bases and J 2 bases, leaving 17 bases between the germline ends. This CDR3 region has 15 residues. Sequencing libraries for TCR beta were prepared with iRepertoire HTBI primers and Arm-PCR of CDR3 regions. Study processing details: Identified segments across samples numbered 60 or so TRBV and over 13 TRBJ. MiXCR, run by TCRdb on the multiplex PCR reads, gives a single entry per CDR3 protein. These V and J calls are TCRdb output, not the study's own analysis. This sample carries about 500,000 distinct CDR3 sequences, about 12% of them seen once, and the ten largest clones take around 10%. Time point specified: newly diagnosed GD, antithyroid drugs for less than 3 months. RNA extracted from PBMCs served as the sequencing template. A blood draw put around 9 milliliters of peripheral blood into EDTA tubes. The same data also went into a second study, on T cells in Graves' hyperthyroidism and ophthalmopathy. That report notes: An initial round of RT-PCR targeting the TCR CDR3 relied on the HTBI primer set.

The rearrangement joins TRBV6-2 or TRBV6-3 to TRBJ2-7; the D is unclear. The input for sequencing was peripheral blood mononuclear cells (PBMCs), taken at new diagnosis, from a patient treated with antithyroid drugs. This TCR came from a woman aged 25-40 years with Graves disease. The CDR3 nucleotides read TGTGCCAGCAGGGATCTAGGTGTGTTGGCCTACGAGCAGTACTTC. It yields the protein CASRDLGVLAYEQYF.